Here is one T cell receptor beta chain with its context. The data stem from a study of blood T cell repertoires in COVID-19. Study overall: The samples span acute and convalescent COVID-19 from the United States, Italy and Spain.

Original handling: Estimated nucleated cell counts came from reference gene primer amplification. The method was immunoSEQ multiplex PCR; TCRdb's version includes in-frame clones alone and lacks a portion of them. V, J and clone size reflect that table, while D and trimming were determined from the DNA. The sample has approximately 110,000 clones, 71% seen once. This receptor was obtained from a human donor with acute or convalescent COVID-19. The donor label of this sample is uncertain. Sequenced input: peripheral blood.

CDR3 in amino acids: CASSSNRDRQLAKNIQYF. CDR3 sequence (DNA): TGCGCCAGCAGTAGTAATCGCGACAGGCAGTTGGCCAAAAACATTCAGTACTTC. V gene TRBV10-1 combines with J gene TRBJ2-4; a possible D gene is TRBD1 (6 bases). This CDR3 region has 18 residues. In germline, CDR1 is WNHNN, CDR2 SYGVQD (reference sequence). Trimming stripped 5 bases from V and 1 base from J, with 21 bases between.